Following are 2 T cell receptor beta chains from one sample sequenced in a study of shared clonotypes between healthy human individuals. Here immunoSEQ multiplex PCR was the method, and the copy in TCRdb shows in-frame clones only, minus some. The sample contains 2 million or so clones, about 95% of which appear only once. Naive CD8 cells comprised CD45RO-negative, CCR7-positively selected cells, excluding terminally differentiated effector memory CD45RA+ cells. Sequencing was performed on naive CD8+ T cells sorted from blood. Receptors were obtained from a man in his late teens or twenties in good health.

J is TRBJ2-2 and V is TRBV7-9; TRBD1 matches 9 bases. V shed 6 bases, J shed 4 bases, and the junction held 12 bases outside the gene matches. The V gene's germline CDR1 is SEHNR and CDR2 FQNEAQ (reference sequence). This CDR3 spans 17 amino acids. CDR3 nucleotides: TGTGCCAGCAGGGGACCGGGACAGGGTGGTTCCACCGGGGAGCTGTTTTTT. It specifies CASRGPGQGGSTGELFF.

This chain uses TRBV11-2 with TRBJ2-7; D might be TRBD1 (5 bases). Germline values: CDR1 SGHAT, CDR2 FQNNGV. The V end lost 7 bases, the J end lost 3 bases, and 13 bases lay between the germline ends. The CDR3 runs to 13 residues. CDR3 sequence reads: CASKSRVDYEQYF. DNA for the CDR3: TGTGCCAGCAAGTCCAGGGTGGACTACGAGCAGTACTTC.